This T cell receptor (beta chain) was found in a study of identical twins. Study-wide results and limits: Reduced insertions were recorded for abundant cord blood beta clonotypes, with no such pattern in memory repertoires. Conclusions came from cross-sectional statistical analysis, not from following the same donors.

Regarding this clonotype: The antigen is undetermined.

The CDR3 sequence is 13 residues long. The germline CDR1 and CDR2 sequences are SNHLY and FYNNEI. V shed 6 bases and J 5 bases; nucleotides not matched to a gene: 5. TCRdb re-analysed the 5' RACE reads in MiXCR, keeping a single row per CDR3 protein. Of 450,000 or so distinct CDR3 sequences in the sample, roughly 24% were seen once. This sample also belongs to another study, concerning T cells expressing NK-cell markers.

The J gene is TRBJ2-5, the V gene TRBV2, with 8 bases identical to TRBD2. The TCR was taken from a woman between 18 and 30 years old in good health. Material: CD4+ T cells sorted from blood. CDR3 residues: CASSAGGRETQYF. The CDR3 DNA follows: TGTGCCAGCAGCGCGGGGGGCCGGGAGACCCAGTACTTC.